These 6 T cell receptor beta chains were all obtained from the same sample, sequenced in a study of T cells in Graves' hyperthyroidism and ophthalmopathy. Amplification yielded TCR beta CDR3 regions, with RNA transcripts as the source. Primed by the HTBI set, a first-round RT-PCR was run on the TCR CDR3. TCRdb called the multiplex PCR reads again in MiXCR, with one record for every CDR3 protein. Here the sample spans roughly 640,000 distinct CDR3 sequences, about a sixth being singletons. The sequencing sample was made of blood. The receptors stem from a woman in her forties with Graves' ophthalmopathy.

The J gene is TRBJ2-2, the V gene TRBV6-1, with TRBD1 identical over 11 bases. Losses at the gene ends were 6 bases for V and 6 bases for J; bases not matched to a gene: 6. This CDR3 has 15 residues. Germline V gene data show CDR1 as MNHNS and CDR2 as SASEGT. The CDR3 here is CASREDRGRSGELFF. The CDR3 DNA reads TGTGCCAGCAGGGAGGACAGGGGGCGTTCCGGGGAGCTGTTTTTT.

The sample holds a few counts of this clonotype. This chain uses TRBV4-1 with TRBJ1-1; D remains unclear. There are 13 residues in the CDR3. Germline V lookup: CDR1 MGHRA, CDR2 YSYEKL. Trimming shortened V by 1 base and J by 4 bases, and 7 bases separated the two germline ends. The CDR3 region has the DNA TGCGCCAGCAGCCAAGTAGTAAGCACTGAAGCTTTCTTT. It specifies CASSQVVSTEAFF.

This clonotype was seen many times. The V and J genes are TRBV20-1 and TRBJ2-3; D is undetermined. The length of the CDR3 is 15 residues. V lost 3 bases and J 0 bases, leaving 13 bases between the germline ends. Per germline, CDR1 DFQATT and CDR2 SNEGSKA (reference sequence). The CDR3 sequence: CSARNALASTDTQYF. CDR3 in DNA: TGCAGTGCTAGGAACGCATTAGCTAGCACAGATACGCAGTATTTT.

This clonotype was detected a few times. The rearrangement uses TRBV28 and TRBJ2-5; D is perhaps TRBD1 (5 bases). From germline, CDR1 is MDHEN and CDR2 SYDVKM. The CDR3 runs to 12 residues. Trimming cost V 5 bases and J 4 bases, with 8 bases left between them. The CDR3 region is CASSHQGETQYF. As DNA, the CDR3 is TGTGCCAGCAGTCACCAGGGAGAGACCCAGTACTTC.

This clonotype was found many times. The V and J genes are TRBV2 and TRBJ1-1; TRBD1 matches at 7 bases. The J segment lost 0 bases and the V segment lost 8 bases, leaving 12 bases of the junction unmatched. Germline V gene data show CDR1 as SNHLY and CDR2 as FYNNEI. CDR3 length equals 16 residues. The CDR3 reads CASQLETGPMNTEAFF. The DNA for the CDR3 is TGTGCCAGCCAACTCGAGACAGGGCCCATGAACACTGAAGCTTTCTTT.

This clonotype has ten or more counts. V usage is TRBV28 and J usage is TRBJ2-2; no firm D call. CDR1 is MDHEN, CDR2 SYDVKM, per germline. This CDR3 contains 16 residues. Trimming shortened V by 6 bases and J by 2 bases, and 16 bases separated the two germline ends. The CDR3 coding sequence is TGTGCCAGCAGAACCAGAGCCGTGGTAAACACCGGGGAGCTGTTTTTT. This sequence encodes CASRTRAVVNTGELFF. Supplemented by reference TRBV28 and TRBJ2-2, the full variable domain reads DVKVTQSSRYLVKRTGEKVFLECVQDMDHENMFWYRQDPGLGLRLIYFSYDVKMKEKGDIPEGYSVSREKKERFSLILESASTNQTSMYLCASRTRAVVNTGELFFGEGSRLTVL.